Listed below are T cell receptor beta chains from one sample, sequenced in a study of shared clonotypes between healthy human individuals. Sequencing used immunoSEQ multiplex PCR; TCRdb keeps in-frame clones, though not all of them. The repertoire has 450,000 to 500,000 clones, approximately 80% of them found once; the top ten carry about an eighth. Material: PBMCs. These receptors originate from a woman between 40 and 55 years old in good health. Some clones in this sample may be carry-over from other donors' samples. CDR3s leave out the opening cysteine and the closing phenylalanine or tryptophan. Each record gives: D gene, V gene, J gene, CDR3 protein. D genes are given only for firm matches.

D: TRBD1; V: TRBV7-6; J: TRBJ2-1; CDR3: ASSPGTGNEQF
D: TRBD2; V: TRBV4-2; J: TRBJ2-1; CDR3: ASSQETSGFFNEQF
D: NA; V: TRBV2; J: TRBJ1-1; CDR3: ASSLGDNTEAF
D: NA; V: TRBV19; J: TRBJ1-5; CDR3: ASRITGSNQPQH
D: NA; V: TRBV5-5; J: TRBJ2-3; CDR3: ASSPQGTDTQY
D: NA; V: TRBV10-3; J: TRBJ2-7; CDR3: AINEVRSYEQY
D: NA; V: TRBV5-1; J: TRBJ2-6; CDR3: ASSLGQGASGANVLT
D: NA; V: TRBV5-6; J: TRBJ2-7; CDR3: ASSLEHEQY
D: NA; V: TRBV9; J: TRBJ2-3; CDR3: ASSPTSTDTQY
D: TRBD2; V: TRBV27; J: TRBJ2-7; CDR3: ASSATSGRVLYEQY
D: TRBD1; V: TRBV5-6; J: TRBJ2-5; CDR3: ASSLVQGAWGETRY
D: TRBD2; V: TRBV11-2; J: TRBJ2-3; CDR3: ASSSSGSSDTQY
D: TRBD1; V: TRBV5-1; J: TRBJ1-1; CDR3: ASSLEGQGRNTEAF
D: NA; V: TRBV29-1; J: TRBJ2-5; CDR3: SVGNGEETQY
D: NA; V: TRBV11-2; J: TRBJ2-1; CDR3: ASSLALEYEQF
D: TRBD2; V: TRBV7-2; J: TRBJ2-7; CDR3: ASSRPSGSLDEQY
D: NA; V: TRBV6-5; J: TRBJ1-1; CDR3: ASSTGNTEAF
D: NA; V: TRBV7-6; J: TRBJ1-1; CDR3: ASSLGPGGYTEAF
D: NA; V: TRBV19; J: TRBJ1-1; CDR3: ASSTRAGTEAF
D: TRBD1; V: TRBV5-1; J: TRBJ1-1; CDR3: ASSLGQGFTEAF
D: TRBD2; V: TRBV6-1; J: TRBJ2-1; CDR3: ASSLAGLGYNEQF
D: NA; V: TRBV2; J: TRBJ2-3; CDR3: ASSDVISVGDTQY
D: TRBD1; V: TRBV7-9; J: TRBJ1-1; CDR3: ATEGGQGSGTEAF
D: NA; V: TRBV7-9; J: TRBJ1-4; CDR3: ASSFYEKLF
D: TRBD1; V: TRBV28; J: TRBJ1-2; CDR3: ASRSGTATGGYT
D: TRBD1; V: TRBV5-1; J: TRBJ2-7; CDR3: ASSWDRGYEQY
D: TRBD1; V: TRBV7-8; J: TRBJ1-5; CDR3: ASSLRGGQAIYSNQPQH
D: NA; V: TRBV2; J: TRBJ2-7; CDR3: ASCARVSTYEQY
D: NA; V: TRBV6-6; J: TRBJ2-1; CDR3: ASSPPGEQF
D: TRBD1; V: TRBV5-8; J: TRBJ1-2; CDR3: ASSLRYGQGSGYT
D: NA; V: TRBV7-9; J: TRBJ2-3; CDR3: ASSLALALSTDTQY